These 10 T cell receptor beta chains were sequenced from one sample in a study of blood T cell repertoires in COVID-19. Some clones are missing from TCRdb's copy, which holds only in-frame ones; the method was immunoSEQ multiplex PCR. The repertoire has around 150,000 clones, around three quarters of them found once; the top ten carry 7% to 9%. What was sequenced was peripheral blood. Receptor source: a man aged 55 to 70 with acute or convalescent COVID-19.

J is TRBJ2-3 and V is TRBV6-2 or TRBV6-3, with 8 positions matching TRBD1. Trimming cost V 5 bases and J 5 bases; bases outside gene matches: 6. Germline V gives CDR1 MNHEY, CDR2 SVGEGT. The CDR3 spans 14 residues. The CDR3 spells CASSVQGALDTQYF. The CDR3 DNA reads as TGTGCCAGCAGTGTTCAGGGGGCGTTAGATACGCAGTATTTT.

The genes are TRBV7-9 and TRBJ2-7, with TRBD2 matching 7 bases. This CDR3 contains 12 residues. Germline lookup yields CDR1 SEHNR and CDR2 FQNEAQ (reference sequence). V gave up 9 bases and J gave up 2 bases; unmatched junction bases: 4. This CDR3 reads CASRGGTYEQYF. CDR3 nucleotides: TGTGCCAGTCGGGGAGGGACCTACGAGCAGTACTTC.

The table lists this clone with a count of one. The J gene is TRBJ1-2, the V gene TRBV2; TRBD1 might be the D (5 bases). The germline gives CDR1 SNHLY, CDR2 FYNNEI. V dropped 0 bases and J dropped 6 bases, with 20 bases sitting between them. CDR3 size: 17 residues. Here the CDR3 reads CASSEAREGWRTNGYTF. The CDR3, as DNA: TGTGCCAGCAGTGAAGCGCGGGAGGGGTGGCGAACTAATGGCTACACCTTC. The whole variable domain, filled in from reference TRBV2 and TRBJ1-2, reads EPEVTQTPSHQVTQMGQEVILRCVPISNHLYFYWYRQILGQKVEFLVSFYNNEISEKSEIFDDQFSVERPDGSNFTLKIRSTKLEDSAMYFCASSEAREGWRTNGYTFGSGTRLTVV.

This clone was seen only once. The gene calls are TRBV30 and TRBJ1-6; perhaps TRBD1 as D (5 bases). Germline V gives CDR1 GTSNPN, CDR2 SVGIG (reference sequence). V was cut by 3 bases and J by 11 bases, with 11 bases left in between. The CDR3 has 12 amino acids. The DNA of the CDR3 is TGTGCCTGGAGGTCGACAGACCCACCCCTCCACTTT. This sequence encodes CAWRSTDPPLHF.

This chain connects TRBV19 to TRBJ2-2, with 7 nucleotides matching TRBD1. Germline V gene lookup returns CDR1 LNHDA and CDR2 SQIVND (reference sequence). Trimming at V came to 1 base and at J to 4 bases, leaving 3 bases not matched to a gene. This CDR3 comprises 15 residues. The CDR3 is CASSIVGQLTGELFF. In DNA form, the CDR3 reads TGTGCCAGTAGTATAGTGGGACAGCTCACCGGGGAGCTGTTTTTT.

Here the CDR3 reads CASSLLDSPNEKLFF. The CDR3 nucleotides read TGTGCCAGCAGTTTGCTCGACAGCCCGAATGAAAAACTGTTTTTT. The rearrangement uses TRBV27 and TRBJ1-4, with a tentative D call TRBD1 (5 bases). This CDR3 is built from 15 residues. Trimming took 3 bases from V and 5 from J, leaving 13 bases between them. Germline loops: CDR1 MNHEY, CDR2 SMNVEV (reference sequence).

The chain combines TRBV9 with TRBJ2-2, with D perhaps TRBD1 (5 bases). This CDR3 has 13 residues. The germline gives CDR1 SGDLS, CDR2 YYNGEE. Trimming removed 3 bases at V and 6 bases at J, with 9 bases between. The CDR3 DNA follows: TGTGCCAGCAGCGCCCGACAGCCCGGGGAGCTGTTTTTT. It is translated as CASSARQPGELFF.

The rearrangement joins TRBV30 to TRBJ1-6, with D tentatively TRBD1 (5 bases). V lost 7 bases and J lost 9, with 19 bases in between. The CDR3 runs 14 residues. Germline V lookup: CDR1 GTSNPN, CDR2 SVGIG (reference sequence). Here the CDR3 DNA reads TGTGCCTTCTCAGCGGGGGGGATAGCTTCACCCCTCCACTTT. This sequence encodes CAFSAGGIASPLHF.

A note on this clone: Germline and junction disagree at one end, which may indicate a read error. This chain's CDR3 is CASTQFQQETQYF. The CDR3 DNA follows: TGTGCCAGCACCCAATTTCAACAAGAGACCCAGTACTTC. The chain employs TRBV3-1 (or the pseudogene TRBV3-2) and TRBJ2-5; D gene unclear. The CDR3 sequence is 13 residues long. Germline V gives CDR1 LGHDT, CDR2 YNNKEL (reference sequence).

The chain uses TRBV6-2 or TRBV6-3 and TRBJ2-7, with D perhaps matching TRBD1 (5 bases). V gave up 7 bases and J gave up 0 bases, with 16 bases separating them. The CDR3 runs 15 residues. Germline lookup yields CDR1 MNHEY and CDR2 SVGEGT. In nucleotides, the CDR3 is TGTGCCAGCACCCCGCTGGGGCAGAGCTCCTACGAGCAGTACTTC. Protein product: CASTPLGQSSYEQYF.